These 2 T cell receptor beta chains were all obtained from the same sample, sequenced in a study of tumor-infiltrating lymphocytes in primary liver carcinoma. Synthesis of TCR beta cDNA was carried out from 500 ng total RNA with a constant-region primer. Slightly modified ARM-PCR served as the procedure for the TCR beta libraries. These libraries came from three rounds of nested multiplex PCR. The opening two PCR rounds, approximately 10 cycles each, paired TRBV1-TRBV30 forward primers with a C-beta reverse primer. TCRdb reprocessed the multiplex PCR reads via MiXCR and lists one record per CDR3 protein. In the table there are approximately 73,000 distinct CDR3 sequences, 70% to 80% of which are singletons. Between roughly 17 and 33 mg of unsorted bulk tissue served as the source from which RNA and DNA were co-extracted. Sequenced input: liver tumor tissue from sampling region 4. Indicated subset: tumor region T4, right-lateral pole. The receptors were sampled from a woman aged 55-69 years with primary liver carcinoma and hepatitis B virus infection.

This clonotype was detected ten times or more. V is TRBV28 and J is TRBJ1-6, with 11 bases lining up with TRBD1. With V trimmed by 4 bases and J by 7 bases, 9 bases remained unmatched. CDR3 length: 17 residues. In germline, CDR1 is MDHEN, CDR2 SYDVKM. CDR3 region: CASSSHPGQGENSPLHF. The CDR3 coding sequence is TGTGCCAGCAGTTCCCACCCGGGACAGGGGGAGAATTCACCCCTCCACTTT.

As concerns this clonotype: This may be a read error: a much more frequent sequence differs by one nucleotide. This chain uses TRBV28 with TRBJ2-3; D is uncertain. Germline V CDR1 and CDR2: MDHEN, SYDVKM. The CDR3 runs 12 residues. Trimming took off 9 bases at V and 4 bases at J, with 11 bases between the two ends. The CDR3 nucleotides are TGTGCCAGAAGTGAAGGCCCAGATACGCAGTATTTT. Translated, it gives CARSEGPDTQYF.